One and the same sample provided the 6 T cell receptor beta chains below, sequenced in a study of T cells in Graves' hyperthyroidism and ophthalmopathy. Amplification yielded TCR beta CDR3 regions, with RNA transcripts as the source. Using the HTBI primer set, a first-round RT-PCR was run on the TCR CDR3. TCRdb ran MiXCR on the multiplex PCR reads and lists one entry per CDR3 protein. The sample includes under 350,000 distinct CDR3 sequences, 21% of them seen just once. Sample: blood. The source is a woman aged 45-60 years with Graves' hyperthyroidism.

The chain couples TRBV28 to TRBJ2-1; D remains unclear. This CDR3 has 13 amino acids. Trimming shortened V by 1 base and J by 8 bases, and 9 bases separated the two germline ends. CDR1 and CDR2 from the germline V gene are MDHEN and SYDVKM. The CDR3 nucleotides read TGTGCCAGCAGTTTATTATCAGCCTATGAGCAGTTCTTC. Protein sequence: CASSLLSAYEQFF.

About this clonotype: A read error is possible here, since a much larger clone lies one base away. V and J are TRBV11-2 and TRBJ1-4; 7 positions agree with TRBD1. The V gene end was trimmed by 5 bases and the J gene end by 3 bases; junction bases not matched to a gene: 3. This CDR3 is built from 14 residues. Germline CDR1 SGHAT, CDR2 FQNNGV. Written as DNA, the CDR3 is TGTGCCAGCAGCCTTGGGACAGCTAATGAAAAACTGTTTTTT. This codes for CASSLGTANEKLFF.

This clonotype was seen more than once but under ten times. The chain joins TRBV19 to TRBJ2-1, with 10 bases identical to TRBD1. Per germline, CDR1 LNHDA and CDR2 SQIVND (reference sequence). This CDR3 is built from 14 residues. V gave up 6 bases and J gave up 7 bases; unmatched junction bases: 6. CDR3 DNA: TGTGCCAGTAGCGGGACAGGGGACCCAAATGAGCAGTTCTTC. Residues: CASSGTGDPNEQFF.

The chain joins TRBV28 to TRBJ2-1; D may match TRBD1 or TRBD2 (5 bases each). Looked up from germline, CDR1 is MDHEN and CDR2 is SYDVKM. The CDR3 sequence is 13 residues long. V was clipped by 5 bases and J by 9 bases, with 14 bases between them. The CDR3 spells CASSVGPSIEQFF. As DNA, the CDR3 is TGTGCCAGCAGTGTGGGACCATCAATTGAGCAGTTCTTC. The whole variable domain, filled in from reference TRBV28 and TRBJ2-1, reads DVKVTQSSRYLVKRTGEKVFLECVQDMDHENMFWYRQDPGLGLRLIYFSYDVKMKEKGDIPEGYSVSREKKERFSLILESASTNQTSMYLCASSVGPSIEQFFGPGTRLTVL.

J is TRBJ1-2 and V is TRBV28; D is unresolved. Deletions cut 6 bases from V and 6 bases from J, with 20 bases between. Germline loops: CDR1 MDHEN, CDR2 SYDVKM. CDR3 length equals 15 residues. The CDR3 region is CASSWLRALSDGYTF. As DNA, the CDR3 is TGTGCCAGCAGCTGGCTTCGGGCTCTGTCGGATGGCTACACCTTC.

The CDR3 coding sequence is TGTGCCAGCAGCCGTTACCTTCCGGTAGGTAACTATGGCTACACCTTC. It codes for CASSRYLPVGNYGYTF. The rearrangement joins TRBV2 to TRBJ1-2; D gene ambiguous. Germline V lookup: CDR1 SNHLY, CDR2 FYNNEI. The CDR3 is 16 residues long. V lost 6 bases and J 1 base, leaving 18 bases between the germline ends.